This T cell receptor (beta chain) was retrieved from a study of Graves' ophthalmopathy and Graves' hyperthyroidism. The sequenced template was RNA, covering the TCR beta CDR3 region. A first-round RT-PCR used HTBI primers, followed by a second-round multiplex PCR. TCRdb recomputed calls from the multiplex PCR reads with MiXCR, one row per CDR3 protein. This table holds just over 400,000 distinct CDR3 sequences, around 20% found once. This clonotype came up many times. CDR3 length equals 15 residues. The J segment lost 3 bases and the V segment lost 7 bases, leaving 11 bases of the junction unmatched. Germline loops: CDR1 MNHEY, CDR2 SVGEGT.

This receptor was taken from a woman younger than 30 with stable Graves' hyperthyroidism. This chain connects TRBV6-2 or TRBV6-3 to TRBJ2-7; 8 bases agree with TRBD1. Sample: peripheral blood. The CDR3 is CASMGRGTGGYEQYF. CDR3 DNA sequence: TGTGCCAGCATGGGCAGAGGGACAGGCGGCTACGAGCAGTACTTC.